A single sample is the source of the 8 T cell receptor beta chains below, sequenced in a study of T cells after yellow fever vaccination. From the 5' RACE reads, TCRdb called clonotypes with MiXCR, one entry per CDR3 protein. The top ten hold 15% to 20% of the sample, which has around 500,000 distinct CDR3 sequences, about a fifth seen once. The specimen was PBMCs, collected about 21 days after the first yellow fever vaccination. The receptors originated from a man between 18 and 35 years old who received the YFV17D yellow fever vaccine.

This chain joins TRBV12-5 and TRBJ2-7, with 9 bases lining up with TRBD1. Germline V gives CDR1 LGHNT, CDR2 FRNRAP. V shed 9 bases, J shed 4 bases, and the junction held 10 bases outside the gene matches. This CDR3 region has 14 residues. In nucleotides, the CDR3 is TGTGCTAGGCCCCCGGGACAGGGATCATACGAGCAGTACGTC. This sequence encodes CARPPGQGSYEQYV.

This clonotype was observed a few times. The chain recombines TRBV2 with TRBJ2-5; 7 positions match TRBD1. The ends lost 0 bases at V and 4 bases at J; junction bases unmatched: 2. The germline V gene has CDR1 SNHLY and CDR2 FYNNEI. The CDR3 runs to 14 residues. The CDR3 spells CASSEAGGGETQYF. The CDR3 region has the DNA TGTGCCAGCAGTGAAGCAGGGGGCGGAGAGACCCAGTACTTC.

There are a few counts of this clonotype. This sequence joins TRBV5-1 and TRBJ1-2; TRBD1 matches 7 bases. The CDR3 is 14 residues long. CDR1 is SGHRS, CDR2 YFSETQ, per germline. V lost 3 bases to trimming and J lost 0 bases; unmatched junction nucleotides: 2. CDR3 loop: CASSWDSPNYGYTF. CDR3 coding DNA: TGCGCCAGCAGCTGGGACAGCCCTAACTATGGCTACACCTTC.

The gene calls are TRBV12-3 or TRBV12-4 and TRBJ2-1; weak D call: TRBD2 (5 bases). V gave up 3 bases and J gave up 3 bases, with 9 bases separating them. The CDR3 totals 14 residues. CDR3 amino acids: CASSFGVIYNEQFF. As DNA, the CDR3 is TGTGCCAGCAGTTTCGGGGTGATCTACAATGAGCAGTTCTTC.

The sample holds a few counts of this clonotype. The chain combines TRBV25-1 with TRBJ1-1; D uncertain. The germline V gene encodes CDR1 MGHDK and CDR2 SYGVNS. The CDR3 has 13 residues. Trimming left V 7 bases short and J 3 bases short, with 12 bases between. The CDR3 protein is CASTSREDTEAFF. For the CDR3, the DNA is TGTGCCAGCACATCCCGGGAAGACACTGAAGCTTTCTTT.

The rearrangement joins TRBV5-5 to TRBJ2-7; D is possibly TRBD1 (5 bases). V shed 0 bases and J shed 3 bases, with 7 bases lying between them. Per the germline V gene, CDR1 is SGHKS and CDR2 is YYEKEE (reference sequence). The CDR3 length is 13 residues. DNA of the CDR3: TGTGCCAGCAGCTTGGGGGGCCGCTACGAGCAGTACGTC. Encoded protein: CASSLGGRYEQYV.

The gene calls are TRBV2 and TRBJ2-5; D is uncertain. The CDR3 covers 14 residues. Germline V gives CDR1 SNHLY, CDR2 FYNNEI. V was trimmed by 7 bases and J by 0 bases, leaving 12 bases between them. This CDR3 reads CASMRDSYQETQYF. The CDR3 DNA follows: TGTGCCAGCATGAGAGACTCGTACCAAGAGACCCAGTACTTC.

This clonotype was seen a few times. CDR3 DNA sequence: TGTGCCAGCAGCCACCCCGGGGAGAGGACAGATACGCAGTATTTT. Amino acids: CASSHPGERTDTQYF. The J gene is TRBJ2-3, the V gene TRBV4-2, with D perhaps TRBD2 (5 bases). This CDR3 has 15 amino acids. V was trimmed by 3 bases and J by 3 bases, leaving 13 bases between them. Germline V gene data show CDR1 as LGHNA and CDR2 as YNFKEQ.